This is a list of T cell receptor beta chains from one sample in a study of post-analysis software for immune sequencing data. TCRdb processed the PCR reads anew with MiXCR; each CDR3 protein has one entry. Of 450,000 or so distinct CDR3 sequences listed, roughly 45% were seen once; the top ten hold 12%. Sequences were obtained from blood. The receptor source for this set is a girl between 5 and 17 years old with multiple sclerosis. Both conserved end residues are part of each CDR3. A D gene is named only where the DNA matches it firmly. The size of a clone is reported for some rows only, either as once, few or many, or as a class for expanded clones.

CDR3 length: 14
clone size: NA
V gene: TRBV18
J gene: TRBJ2-7
D gene: TRBD2
CDR3 DNA: TGTGCCAGCTCACCGTTGGGACTACCCTACGAGCAGTACTTC
CDR3 protein: CASSPLGLPYEQYF

CDR3 length: 15
clone size: NA
V gene: TRBV7-6
J gene: TRBJ2-7
D gene: NA
CDR3 DNA: TGTGCCAGCAGCTTGCGGCAGGGGCTATCCTACGAGCAGTACTTC
CDR3 protein: CASSLRQGLSYEQYF

CDR3 length: 13
clone size: NA
V gene: TRBV21-1
J gene: TRBJ2-1
D gene: NA
CDR3 DNA: TGTGCCAGCAGCAAAGGCTCGGGGAATGAGCAGTTCTTC
CDR3 protein: CASSKGSGNEQFF

CDR3 length: 15
clone size: few
V gene: TRBV5-1
J gene: TRBJ2-7
D gene: TRBD2
CDR3 DNA: TGCGCCAGCAGCTTGGTGACTAGCGGAGGGGACGAGCAGTACTTC
CDR3 protein: CASSLVTSGGDEQYF

CDR3 length: 14
clone size: few
V gene: TRBV7-6
J gene: TRBJ2-3
D gene: NA
CDR3 DNA: TGTGCCAGCAGTTCCCCCGGGGGCCCAGGAACGCAGTATTTT
CDR3 protein: CASSSPGGPGTQYF

CDR3 length: 16
clone size: few
V gene: TRBV7-2
J gene: TRBJ2-1
D gene: TRBD1
CDR3 DNA: TGTGCCAGCAGCGCCTCCGGGACAGTCTACTACAATGAGCAGTTCTTC
CDR3 protein: CASSASGTVYYNEQFF

CDR3 length: 14
clone size: NA
V gene: TRBV5-1
J gene: TRBJ2-7
D gene: NA
CDR3 DNA: TGCGCCAGCAGCCACTCACAGGGTCTCTACGAGCAGTACTTC
CDR3 protein: CASSHSQGLYEQYF

CDR3 length: 14
clone size: NA
V gene: TRBV20-1
J gene: TRBJ2-5
D gene: TRBD2
CDR3 DNA: TGCAGTGCTAGGGTCGGGAGGGCAATAGGGACCCAGTACTTC
CDR3 protein: CSARVGRAIGTQYF

CDR3 length: 15
clone size: few
V gene: TRBV7-9
J gene: TRBJ2-5
D gene: TRBD2
CDR3 DNA: TGTGCCAGCAGCCTTCCCCGCGGGAGCGCGGAGACCCAGTACTTC
CDR3 protein: CASSLPRGSAETQYF

CDR3 length: 14
clone size: NA
V gene: TRBV7-8
J gene: TRBJ2-7
D gene: NA
CDR3 DNA: TGTGCCAGCAGCCAAGGACCCTTTTCCTACGAGCAGTACTTC
CDR3 protein: CASSQGPFSYEQYF

CDR3 length: 13
clone size: once
V gene: TRBV7-9
J gene: TRBJ1-2
D gene: TRBD1
CDR3 DNA: TGTGCCAGCAGCGCAGGACAGGATTTTGGCTACACCTTC
CDR3 protein: CASSAGQDFGYTF

CDR3 length: 15
clone size: few
V gene: TRBV25-1
J gene: TRBJ2-7
D gene: TRBD1
CDR3 DNA: TGTGCCAGCATCAGTCCAGGGGGTTCTCCCTACGAGCAGTACTTC
CDR3 protein: CASISPGGSPYEQYF

CDR3 length: 15
clone size: few
V gene: TRBV9
J gene: TRBJ2-5
D gene: NA
CDR3 DNA: TGTGCCAGCAGCGTAGATGCGGCAGACCAAGAGACCCAGTACTTC
CDR3 protein: CASSVDAADQETQYF

CDR3 length: 12
clone size: few
V gene: TRBV7-9
J gene: TRBJ2-5
D gene: TRBD2
CDR3 DNA: TGTGCCAGCAGCTTAAGCGGGGAAAGGTGGTACTTC
CDR3 protein: CASSLSGERWYF

CDR3 length: 13
clone size: few
V gene: TRBV7-3
J gene: TRBJ2-6
D gene: NA
CDR3 DNA: TGTGCCAGCAGCTTAGAACGAATCAACGTCCTGACTTTC
CDR3 protein: CASSLERINVLTF

CDR3 length: 18
clone size: NA
V gene: TRBV15
J gene: TRBJ1-5
D gene: TRBD1
CDR3 DNA: TGTGCCACCAGCAGAGATGGGGCAGGGGGCTTTAGCAATCAGCCCCAGCATTTT
CDR3 protein: CATSRDGAGGFSNQPQHF

CDR3 length: 14
clone size: NA
V gene: TRBV9
J gene: TRBJ1-2
D gene: TRBD1
CDR3 DNA: TGTGCCAGCAGCCCACAGGGACAGAACTATGGCTACACCTTC
CDR3 protein: CASSPQGQNYGYTF

CDR3 length: 18
clone size: NA
V gene: TRBV6-2/TRBV6-3
J gene: TRBJ1-4
D gene: TRBD1
CDR3 DNA: TGTGCCGGCAGTCCAACGGAGAAGAAGACAGGGTGGGGTGAAAAACTGTTTTTT
CDR3 protein: CAGSPTEKKTGWGEKLFF

CDR3 length: 21
clone size: few
V gene: TRBV5-1
J gene: TRBJ1-6
D gene: NA
CDR3 DNA: TGCGCCAGCAGCTTGGCCTCCTTGGTGCCCGGGACGGACCCCTATAATTCACCCCTCCACTTT
CDR3 protein: CASSLASLVPGTDPYNSPLHF

CDR3 length: 15
clone size: few
V gene: TRBV9
J gene: TRBJ2-1
D gene: TRBD2
CDR3 DNA: TGTGCCAGCAGCGTATCTAGCGGGAGGGTATATGAGCAGTTCTTC
CDR3 protein: CASSVSSGRVYEQFF

CDR3 length: 15
clone size: NA
V gene: TRBV2
J gene: TRBJ2-1
D gene: TRBD2
CDR3 DNA: TGTGCCAGCAGTGAAGTAGCGGGAGACTACAATGAGCAGTTCTTC
CDR3 protein: CASSEVAGDYNEQFF

CDR3 length: 13
clone size: NA
V gene: TRBV24-1
J gene: TRBJ2-7
D gene: NA
CDR3 DNA: TGTGCCACCAGTGATTCGACAGGAGTGGTGCAGTACTTC
CDR3 protein: CATSDSTGVVQYF

CDR3 length: 15
clone size: NA
V gene: TRBV10-3
J gene: TRBJ2-1
D gene: NA
CDR3 DNA: TGTGCCATCAGTGACGGGCTACGCTCCTACAATGAGCAGTTCTTC
CDR3 protein: CAISDGLRSYNEQFF

CDR3 length: 15
clone size: NA
V gene: TRBV7-3
J gene: TRBJ2-3
D gene: TRBD2
CDR3 DNA: TGTGCCAGCAGCTTAATGCGGGAGGGCACAGATACGCAGTATTTT
CDR3 protein: CASSLMREGTDTQYF

CDR3 length: 15
clone size: few
V gene: TRBV20-1
J gene: TRBJ2-7
D gene: NA
CDR3 DNA: TGCAGTGCTAGGGGTCAGGAGGGGTGGCTTGTGGAGCAGTACTTC
CDR3 protein: CSARGQEGWLVEQYF

CDR3 length: 16
clone size: NA
V gene: TRBV10-3
J gene: TRBJ2-7
D gene: NA
CDR3 DNA: TGTGCCATCAGTGAGTCGAAACTATTAACCCACAATGAGCAGTACTTC
CDR3 protein: CAISESKLLTHNEQYF

CDR3 length: 15
clone size: NA
V gene: TRBV20-1
J gene: TRBJ2-1
D gene: TRBD2
CDR3 DNA: TGCAGTGCCTCAAAACCGGGACTAGCGAAGAATGAGCAGTTCTTC
CDR3 protein: CSASKPGLAKNEQFF

CDR3 length: 13
clone size: few
V gene: TRBV21-1
J gene: TRBJ2-5
D gene: NA
CDR3 DNA: TGTGCCAGCGACACCAGATACCAAGAGACCCAGTACTTC
CDR3 protein: CASDTRYQETQYF

CDR3 length: 16
clone size: few
V gene: TRBV7-3
J gene: TRBJ1-1
D gene: NA
CDR3 DNA: TGTGCCAGCAGCTTTTTACGTCGGCAGCTGGGCACTGAAGCTTTCTTT
CDR3 protein: CASSFLRRQLGTEAFF

CDR3 length: 16
clone size: NA
V gene: TRBV28
J gene: TRBJ2-1
D gene: TRBD2
CDR3 DNA: TGTGCCAGCAGTCTTCTCGGTAGCGGGTACCACAATGAGCAGTTCTTC
CDR3 protein: CASSLLGSGYHNEQFF

CDR3 length: 14
clone size: once
V gene: TRBV20-1
J gene: TRBJ2-1
D gene: NA
CDR3 DNA: TGCGGTGCTAGATGGGCCGTAGGCTACAATGAGCAGTTCTTC
CDR3 protein: CGARWAVGYNEQFF

CDR3 length: 14
clone size: few
V gene: TRBV25-1
J gene: TRBJ2-7
D gene: NA
CDR3 DNA: TGTGCCAGCAGTGAATACCACGGGAACTACGAGCAGTACTTC
CDR3 protein: CASSEYHGNYEQYF

CDR3 length: 16
clone size: few
V gene: TRBV4-2
J gene: TRBJ2-3
D gene: TRBD1
CDR3 DNA: TGTGCCAGCAGCCAAGATCCGAGGGGGCTAGCAGATACGCAGTATTTT
CDR3 protein: CASSQDPRGLADTQYF